This T cell receptor (beta chain) was retrieved from a study of blood T cell repertoires in COVID-19. About the research overall: PBMCs, B-cell-depleted T cells, or T cells provided the cDNA or gDNA that made up the material.

Germline CDR1 SGHRS, CDR2 YFSETQ. The V end lost 0 bases, the J end lost 8 bases, and 15 bases lay between the germline ends. This CDR3 is 15 amino acids long. The data were produced by immunoSEQ multiplex PCR, yet TCRdb's version contains in-frame clones alone and is incomplete. The sample carries about 400,000 clones, roughly 87% recorded once. The sequenced material came from PBMCs or T cells enriched from blood (not recorded which). The sequence came from a woman between 40 and 55 years old with acute COVID-19. The V gene is TRBV5-1, the J gene TRBJ2-1; D remains ambiguous. The CDR3 protein is CASSLVIPVQDEQFF. The DNA for the CDR3 is TGCGCCAGCAGCTTGGTTATCCCCGTGCAGGATGAGCAGTTCTTC.